Below, 3 T cell receptor beta chains from the same sample are listed, as sequenced in a study of T-cell memory formation after mild COVID-19. TCRdb re-derived calls from the 5' RACE reads in MiXCR, one entry per CDR3 protein. Of approximately 490,000 distinct CDR3 sequences in the sample, roughly 20% are singletons; the top ten hold roughly an eighth. The sequencing input was PBMCs or a T cell subset sorted from them (not recorded which). The receptor source for this set is an adult woman who had mild COVID-19 (a few samples of this study predate the infection). Cell type and time point are not known.

This clonotype was detected only a few times. The chain uses TRBV9 and TRBJ2-3; D is unclear. CDR3 length equals 16 residues. Trimming removed 3 bases at V and 0 bases at J, with 14 bases between. Germline V gene lookup returns CDR1 SGDLS and CDR2 YYNGEE. CDR3 sequence (DNA): TGTGCCAGCAGCGAGGGTACGGGCGTGAGCACAGATACGCAGTATTTT. Residues: CASSEGTGVSTDTQYF. Based on the CDR3 plus reference TRBV9 and TRBJ2-3, the full variable domain is DSGVTQTPKHLITATGQRVTLRCSPRSGDLSVYWYQQSLDQGLQFLIQYYNGEERAKGNILERFSAQQFPDLHSELNLSSLELGDSALYFCASSEGTGVSTDTQYFGPGTRLTVL.

For this clonotype: A junction end diverges from the germline sequence, so it may reflect a read error. This chain connects TRBV20-1 to TRBJ2-1, with 9 bases matching TRBD1. CDR1 and CDR2 from the germline V gene are DFQATT and SNEGSKA (reference sequence). The CDR3 runs 11 residues. The CDR3 spells CSAKTGTGRIF. CDR3 bases: TGCAGTGCCAAAACCGGGACAGGGAGGATCTTC.

The gene calls are TRBV2 and TRBJ2-5; TRBD1 might be the D (5 bases). The CDR3 contains 17 residues. Deletions cut 0 bases from V and 1 base from J, with 15 bases between. CDR1 is SNHLY, CDR2 FYNNEI, per germline. CDR3 region: CASSEAGKGPIQETQYF. CDR3 DNA sequence: TGTGCCAGCAGTGAAGCGGGGAAGGGGCCGATCCAAGAGACCCAGTACTTC.